A single sample is the source of the 30 T cell receptor beta chains below, sequenced in a study of early stage breast cancer tumors. The repertoire was sequenced with immunoSEQ multiplex PCR; TCRdb's copy has only in-frame clones and lacks some. This table holds around 53,000 clones, about 90% found once. Source material: blood. These receptors came from a person aged 65-85 years with breast cancer.

Notes on this clone: The junction shows a germline mismatch at one end, possibly a read error. Here the CDR3 DNA reads TGTGCCAGCAGTCTAGGACAAACGAACGTCTTC. As protein: CASSLGQTNVF. The chain joins TRBV6-5 to TRBJ1-2; possibly TRBD1 for D (5 bases). Germline CDR1 and CDR2: MNHEY and SVGAGI. This CDR3 spans 11 amino acids.

The gene calls are TRBV7-2 and TRBJ2-2; D call uncertain. Germline V CDR1 and CDR2: SGHTA, FQGNSA. The CDR3 sequence is 14 residues long. The germline V and J ends were trimmed by 2 bases and 2 bases, with 6 bases remaining between them. The CDR3 spells CASSLSGNTGELFF. CDR3 sequence (DNA): TGTGCCAGCAGCTTATCAGGAAACACCGGGGAGCTGTTTTTT.

This rearrangement joins TRBV18 to TRBJ1-1; 8 nucleotides agree with TRBD1. V shed 2 bases, J shed 1 base, and the junction held 6 bases outside the gene matches. Germline V lookup: CDR1 KGHSH, CDR2 LQKENI. There are 16 residues in the CDR3. The CDR3 is CASSPNQGAPNTEAFF. The CDR3 DNA reads as TGTGCCAGCTCACCAAATCAGGGGGCTCCGAACACTGAAGCTTTCTTT.

The chain joins TRBV6-1 to TRBJ2-1, with a weak D call TRBD2 (6 bases). CDR1 and CDR2 (germline): MNHNS, SASEGT. Trimming shortened V by 4 bases and J by 9 bases, and 19 bases separated the two germline ends. The CDR3 loop spans 15 amino acids. The CDR3 DNA is TGTGCCAGCAGTGCGACTAGTCCCTTCTATGGTGAGCAGTTCTTC. This gives the protein CASSATSPFYGEQFF.

The rearrangement uses TRBV5-1 and TRBJ2-5; D call uncertain. The V end was cut by 5 bases, the J end by 2 bases, with 4 bases between. Germline CDR1 SGHRS, CDR2 YFSETQ. The CDR3 is made up of 11 amino acids. CDR3 residues: CASSQQETQYF. In nucleotides, the CDR3 is TGCGCCAGCAGTCAACAAGAGACCCAGTACTTC.

V usage is TRBV5-5 and J usage is TRBJ2-1; 10 bases are shared with TRBD1. V lost 4 bases to trimming and J lost 3 bases; unmatched junction nucleotides: 4. The CDR3 length is 15 residues. Germline V gene lookup returns CDR1 SGHKS and CDR2 YYEKEE (reference sequence). The CDR3 DNA is TGTGCCAGCAGCAATGGGACAGGGGTCTACAATGAGCAGTTCTTC. This sequence encodes CASSNGTGVYNEQFF.

The rearrangement uses TRBV19 and TRBJ1-2; D remains ambiguous. Germline CDR1 is LNHDA and CDR2 is SQIVND (reference sequence). V was trimmed by 5 bases and J by 5 bases, leaving 9 bases between them. This CDR3 region has 12 residues. In nucleotides, the CDR3 is TGTGCCAGTAGTTTCGGAGGTTATGGCTACACCTTC. It yields the protein CASSFGGYGYTF.

This chain joins TRBV7-9 and TRBJ1-6; maybe TRBD1 (6 bases). V lost 6 bases and J lost 3, with 12 bases in between. Germline V gene sequence: CDR1 SEHNR, CDR2 FQNEAQ (reference sequence). The CDR3 sequence is 15 residues long. CDR3 sequence reads: CASSLDSSYNSPLHF. CDR3 in DNA: TGTGCCAGCAGTTTGGACAGCAGCTATAATTCACCCCTCCACTTT.

This clone was counted a few times. The chain recombines TRBV29-1 with TRBJ1-2; the match to TRBD1 covers 7 bases. CDR3 length: 13 amino acids. V shed 7 bases, J shed 4 bases, and the junction held 9 bases outside the gene matches. Germline assignment: CDR1 SQVTM and CDR2 ANQGSEA. The CDR3 loop reads CSARDSTTYGYTF. CDR3 nucleotide sequence: TGCAGCGCCAGGGACAGCACCACCTATGGCTACACCTTC.

CDR3 protein: CAWVRGQVEQYF. The CDR3 DNA reads as TGTGCCTGGGTCAGGGGGCAGGTCGAGCAGTACTTC. The V gene is TRBV30, the J gene TRBJ2-7; 8 bases align to TRBD1. Germline assignment: CDR1 GTSNPN and CDR2 SVGIG (reference sequence). Trimming at V came to 5 bases and at J to 6 bases, leaving 6 bases not matched to a gene. This CDR3 is built from 12 residues.

The chain combines TRBV6-1 with TRBJ1-5; 8 nucleotides align to TRBD1. This CDR3 is built from 18 residues. V lost 1 base and J lost 2; bases outside the gene matches: 10. Germline loops: CDR1 MNHNS, CDR2 SASEGT. This CDR3 is CASSEGQGRLAGNQPQHF. The CDR3, as DNA: TGTGCCAGCAGTGAAGGACAGGGGCGCTTAGCCGGCAATCAGCCCCAGCATTTT.

The chain is built from TRBV6-1 and TRBJ1-3; D possibly corresponds to TRBD1 (6 bases). Trimming stripped 4 bases from V and 2 bases from J, with 12 bases between. The CDR3 loop spans 15 amino acids. The germline gives CDR1 MNHNS, CDR2 SASEGT. The DNA for the CDR3 is TGTGCCAGCAGTGCAGGGGTAGGGGCTGGAAACACCATATATTTT. Amino acids: CASSAGVGAGNTIYF.

This clone was seen once. The genes are TRBV2 and TRBJ2-7; 7 positions match TRBD1. The CDR3 spans 14 residues. V was clipped by 5 bases and J by 2 bases; unmatched bases: 6. Germline assignment: CDR1 SNHLY and CDR2 FYNNEI. The CDR3 protein is CASSPQGLTYEQYF. CDR3 DNA: TGTGCCAGCAGTCCACAGGGGCTCACCTACGAGCAGTACTTC. Full variable domain (remainder filled in from reference TRBV2 and TRBJ2-7): EPEVTQTPSHQVTQMGQEVILRCVPISNHLYFYWYRQILGQKVEFLVSFYNNEISEKSEIFDDQFSVERPDGSNFTLKIRSTKLEDSAMYFCASSPQGLTYEQYFGPGTRLTVT.

Here the CDR3 DNA reads TGTGCCTGGAGTGTCCGAGAAAATTCACCCCTCCACTTT. This encodes CAWSVRENSPLHF. The V call is TRBV30, the J call TRBJ1-6; no firm D call. Germline lookup yields CDR1 GTSNPN and CDR2 SVGIG (reference sequence). Trimming took off 0 bases at V and 7 bases at J, with 7 bases between the two ends. The CDR3 runs 13 residues.

The rearrangement links TRBV6-1 to TRBJ1-2; 12 bases are a match to TRBD1. The CDR3 spans 14 residues. V lost 4 bases, J lost 8 bases, and 5 bases stayed unmatched. CDR1 and CDR2 from the germline V gene are MNHNS and SASEGT. The CDR3 DNA reads as TGTGCCAGCAGTGGGGGGACAGGGGGCTTGGGCTACACCTTC. Translating it yields CASSGGTGGLGYTF.

This chain joins TRBV2 and TRBJ2-5; D ambiguous. CDR3 length: 15 residues. Trimming stripped 3 bases from V and 2 bases from J, with 13 bases between. In germline, CDR1 is SNHLY, CDR2 FYNNEI. CDR3 sequence reads: CASSDPPPRQETQYF. The CDR3 bases are TGTGCCAGCAGTGACCCCCCTCCTAGGCAAGAGACCCAGTACTTC.

This chain links TRBV4-2 with TRBJ1-4; tentatively, D is TRBD1 (6 bases). The CDR3 spans 19 residues. Germline lookup yields CDR1 LGHNA and CDR2 YNFKEQ. V was cut by 4 bases and J by 7 bases, with 28 bases left in between. CDR3 coding DNA: TGTGCCAGCAGCCCCGCGGCTGTGGGAAGGGGGATTCGGTCTGAAAAACTGTTTTTT. Its translation: CASSPAAVGRGIRSEKLFF.

V gene TRBV4-1 combines with J gene TRBJ2-7; tentatively, D is TRBD2 (6 bases). V lost 1 base and J 6 bases, leaving 13 bases between the germline ends. Germline V lookup: CDR1 MGHRA, CDR2 YSYEKL. The CDR3 spans 14 residues. The CDR3 protein is CASSQGGEPVEQYF. CDR3 DNA: TGCGCCAGCAGCCAAGGGGGGGAGCCGGTCGAGCAGTACTTC.

Here the CDR3 reads CASSSQQGHYEQYF. DNA for the CDR3: TGTGCCAGCAGCTCCCAGCAGGGCCACTACGAGCAGTACTTC. This chain connects TRBV7-2 to TRBJ2-7; D is possibly TRBD1 (5 bases). CDR3 size: 14 residues. The V end was cut by 4 bases, the J end by 3 bases, with 13 bases between. CDR1 is SGHTA, CDR2 FQGNSA, per germline.

In its sample, this clone was seen once. The chain is built from TRBV5-6 and TRBJ1-3; maybe TRBD1 (5 bases). Germline lookup yields CDR1 SGHDT and CDR2 YYEEEE. CDR3 size: 16 residues. Trimming left V 3 bases short and J 4 bases short, with 17 bases between. This CDR3 reads CASSSNSGQAGNTIYF. CDR3 coding DNA: TGTGCCAGCAGCTCAAACTCAGGGCAGGCGGGAAACACCATATATTTT.

This chain joins TRBV30 and TRBJ2-2; possibly TRBD2 for D (6 bases). The ends were cut back, 6 bases at V and 4 bases at J, with 12 bases in the middle. In germline, CDR1 is GTSNPN, CDR2 SVGIG (reference sequence). The length of the CDR3 is 13 residues. The CDR3: CACQGLSTGELFF. The CDR3 region has the DNA TGTGCCTGCCAGGGACTTTCCACCGGGGAGCTGTTTTTT.

This clone was detected once. The rearrangement joins TRBV10-1 to TRBJ2-2; D is possibly TRBD1 (7 bases). Germline V gene lookup returns CDR1 WNHNN and CDR2 SYGVQD (reference sequence). CDR3 length: 13 residues. CDR3 DNA sequence: TGCCCAATTACAGGGGAGGTCACCGGGGAGCTGTTTTTT. Translated, it gives CPITGEVTGELFF.

The gene calls are TRBV9 and TRBJ2-1; 15 nucleotides agree with TRBD2. The CDR3 length is 16 residues. The germline V gene has CDR1 SGDLS and CDR2 YYNGEE. The V segment lost 3 bases and the J segment 10 bases; nucleotides outside the gene matches: 8. CDR3 protein: CASSAPGLAGGREQFF. The DNA for the CDR3 is TGTGCCAGCAGCGCGCCGGGACTAGCGGGGGGACGGGAGCAGTTCTTC.

The V call is TRBV29-1, the J call TRBJ2-1; 9 bases match TRBD1. The CDR3 is 14 amino acids. Germline V lookup: CDR1 SQVTM, CDR2 ANQGSEA. J was trimmed by 6 bases and V by 3 bases; bases with no gene match: 6. DNA of the CDR3: TGCAGCGTTGATCAGGGACAGGGTATCAATGAGCAGTTCTTC. It codes for CSVDQGQGINEQFF.

This sequence joins TRBV30 and TRBJ2-2; D unresolved. Trimming left V 0 bases short and J 5 bases short, with 10 bases between. The CDR3 totals 14 residues. Germline V gene sequence: CDR1 GTSNPN, CDR2 SVGIG (reference sequence). In DNA, the CDR3 is TGTGCCTGGAGTGTACGGGTTGGGACCGGGGAGCTGTTTTTT. This gives the protein CAWSVRVGTGELFF.

This clone occurred a few times. The chain employs TRBV10-3 and TRBJ1-5; TRBD1 agrees at 9 bases. Trimming removed 6 bases from V and 7 bases from J; junction bases left unmatched: 4. Germline-derived CDR1 and CDR2 are ENHRY and SYGVKD. CDR3 length: 13 residues. This chain's CDR3 is CAIRGQGDQPQHF. The CDR3, as DNA: TGTGCCATCAGGGGACAGGGAGACCAGCCCCAGCATTTT.

The rearrangement links TRBV6-5 to TRBJ1-5; 7 nucleotides match TRBD1. J lost 6 bases, V lost 6 bases, and 8 bases had no gene match. The CDR3 consists of 14 residues. Germline CDR1 MNHEY, CDR2 SVGAGI. In DNA, the CDR3 is TGTGCCAGCAGCAAGACAGGGCCAGGTCAGCCCCAGCATTTT. Amino acids: CASSKTGPGQPQHF.

This chain uses TRBV7-6 with TRBJ2-2; D unclear. CDR1 is SGHVS and CDR2 is FNYEAQ in the germline V gene. Trimming removed 4 bases from V and 10 bases from J, with 7 bases in between. The CDR3 runs to 11 residues. CDR3 DNA: TGTGCCAGCAGCTCCACACCGGAGCTGTTTTTT. Its protein is CASSSTPELFF.

The rearrangement uses TRBV15 and TRBJ2-2; D remains unclear. The CDR3 is 16 residues long. The V end lost 0 bases, the J end lost 0 bases, and 8 bases lay between the germline ends. CDR1 and CDR2 (germline): LNHNV, YYDKDF (reference sequence). As DNA, the CDR3 is TGTGCCACCAGCAGAGATCCTAACCCGAACACCGGGGAGCTGTTTTTT. It specifies CATSRDPNPNTGELFF.

V usage is TRBV7-3 and J usage is TRBJ2-2; 8 bases agree with TRBD1. CDR1 is SGHTA, CDR2 FQGTGA, per germline. V trimming: 5 bases; J trimming: 4 bases; junction bases outside the gene matches: 3. The CDR3 contains 14 residues. CDR3 sequence reads: CASSQGAATGELFF. The CDR3 DNA follows: TGTGCCAGCAGCCAGGGGGCGGCCACCGGGGAGCTGTTTTTT. The full variable domain, with the rest looked up from reference TRBV7-3 and TRBJ2-2, is GAGVSQTPSNKVTEKGKYVELRCDPISGHTALYWYRQSLGQGPEFLIYFQGTGAADDSGLPNDRFFAVRPEGSVSTLKIQRTERGDSAVYLCASSQGAATGELFFGEGSRLTVL.